Reported below is one T cell receptor beta chain. Its antigen remains unidentified. This sample stems from a study of lymphopenia after photon versus proton radiotherapy. Findings of the study overall: Proton therapy kept repertoires fairly stable, unlike photons, which gained effector/memory cells.

Looked up from germline, CDR1 is SGHNT and CDR2 is YENEEA. CDR3 size: 15 residues. V lost 0 bases, J lost 7 bases, and 16 bases lay in between. Data came from immunoSEQ multiplex PCR; TCRdb stores just in-frame clones and leaves some out. The data show 25,000 or so clones, approximately 85% seen once. The sequence came from a young man with gastric cancer. The genes are TRBV11-3 and TRBJ2-7, with D unresolved. The material was peripheral blood, obtained from a patient treated with photon-based radiotherapy. The CDR3 DNA is TGTGCCAGCAGCTTAGATCGTTCCCAGTCTAAGGAGCAGTACTTC. Its protein is CASSLDRSQSKEQYF.